The 16 T cell receptor beta chains below come from one sample, sequenced in a study of blood T cell repertoires in COVID-19. The repertoire was sequenced with immunoSEQ multiplex PCR; TCRdb's copy has only in-frame clones and lacks some. This sample yields 50,000 to 80,000 clones, of which around nine tenths are seen a single time; 7% to 10% belongs to the top ten. The specimen was peripheral blood. These receptors were taken from a woman aged 80 or over with active COVID-19.

This chain connects TRBV5-8 to TRBJ1-1; D is undetermined. The CDR3 extends over 14 amino acids. The V and J ends lost 0 bases and 0 bases respectively, with 6 bases between them. Germline V CDR1 and CDR2: SGHTS, YDEGEE. Here the CDR3 DNA reads TGTGCCAGCAGCTTGGGCGAGATGAACACTGAAGCTTTCTTT. Translation: CASSLGEMNTEAFF.

The genes are TRBV2 and TRBJ2-2; D is uncertain. Trimming took off 6 bases at V and 5 bases at J, with 10 bases between the two ends. The CDR3 extends over 13 amino acids. Germline lookup yields CDR1 SNHLY and CDR2 FYNNEI. The CDR3 DNA is TGTGCCAGCAGCCTGGGCCGGACCGGGGAGCTGTTTTTT. This translates into CASSLGRTGELFF.

V and J are TRBV28 and TRBJ2-1; TRBD2 matches at 10 bases. V trimming: 4 bases; J trimming: 6 bases; junction bases outside the gene matches: 6. This CDR3 spans 15 amino acids. Per the germline V gene, CDR1 is MDHEN and CDR2 is SYDVKM. CDR3 sequence (DNA): TGTGCCAGCAGTTCCAGCGGGAGGGTGGGCAATGAGCAGTTCTTC. As protein: CASSSSGRVGNEQFF.

In DNA form, the CDR3 reads TGTGCCAGCAGTTTCGGTTGGACGCAGTATTTT. Translation: CASSFGWTQYF. V and J are TRBV6-5 and TRBJ2-3, with D uncertain. V shed 4 bases and J shed 9 bases, with 8 bases lying between them. Per the germline V gene, CDR1 is MNHEY and CDR2 is SVGAGI. This CDR3 region has 11 residues.

A single count supports this clone. This chain links TRBV28 with TRBJ1-2, with 7 bases identical to TRBD1. CDR1 MDHEN and CDR2 SYDVKM come from the germline V gene. CDR3 length: 15 amino acids. V gave up 6 bases and J gave up 0 bases; unmatched junction bases: 7. CDR3 nucleotide sequence: TGTGCCAGCAGGGGGACAGAAGATTCTAACTATGGCTACACCTTC. Translating gives CASRGTEDSNYGYTF.

V usage is TRBV19 and J usage is TRBJ1-5, with 8 nucleotides matching TRBD1. Trimming at V came to 5 bases and at J to 4 bases, leaving 4 bases not matched to a gene. Germline V gene data show CDR1 as LNHDA and CDR2 as SQIVND (reference sequence). This CDR3 region has 14 residues. CDR3 residues: CASSWTGRNQPQHF. For the CDR3, the DNA is TGTGCCAGTAGTTGGACAGGGCGAAATCAGCCCCAGCATTTT.

The CDR3 loop reads CASSLLGQGADTQYF. The CDR3 DNA follows: TGCGCCAGCAGCTTGTTAGGACAGGGGGCAGATACGCAGTATTTT. The V gene is TRBV5-1, the J gene TRBJ2-3; TRBD1 aligns across 10 bases. The CDR3 is made up of 15 amino acids. V gave up 1 base and J gave up 4 bases; unmatched junction bases: 3. Germline CDR1 reads SGHRS; CDR2 reads YFSETQ.

This clone was seen only once. The CDR3 region is CATGQGGNTGELFF. The CDR3 DNA follows: TGCGCCACCGGACAGGGCGGGAACACCGGGGAGCTGTTTTTT. The gene calls are TRBV5-1 and TRBJ2-2; 8 bases map to TRBD1. Germline CDR1 reads SGHRS; CDR2 reads YFSETQ. With 9 bases clipped from V and 1 base from J, the junction kept 5 bases outside the gene matches. This CDR3 region has 14 residues.

The chain employs TRBV29-1 and TRBJ1-2, with 8 bases that match TRBD1. Losses at the gene ends were 5 bases for V and 8 bases for J; bases not matched to a gene: 4. The germline V gene has CDR1 SQVTM and CDR2 ANQGSEA. The length of the CDR3 is 11 residues. The CDR3 DNA follows: TGCAGCGTTACAGGGGGTGAGGGCTACACCTTC. Translating it yields CSVTGGEGYTF.

This clone has more than one count but fewer than ten. The junction departs from germline at one end; a sequencing error may be responsible. This chain connects TRBV3-1 (or the pseudogene TRBV3-2) to TRBJ1-6, with 10 bases fitting TRBD1. The CDR3 covers 13 residues. Looked up from germline, CDR1 is LGHDT and CDR2 is YNNKEL (reference sequence). This CDR3 is CASSRGTGERMYF. The DNA for the CDR3 is TGTGCCAGCAGCCGGGGGACAGGGGAGAGGATGTACTTT.

Concerning this clone itself: Relative to the germline gene, one junction end is altered; a read error may explain this. The chain uses TRBV19 and TRBJ2-1; TRBD1 agrees at 10 bases. Germline V gene sequence: CDR1 LNHDA, CDR2 SQIVND (reference sequence). This CDR3 has 15 amino acids. The CDR3 nucleotides read TGTGCCAGTAGTATTTCGGGACAGGGGTTGAATGAGCAGCTCTTC. Its protein is CASSISGQGLNEQLF. Based on the CDR3 plus reference TRBV19 and TRBJ2-1, the full variable domain is DGGITQSPKYLFRKEGQNVTLSCEQNLNHDAMYWYRQDPGQGLRLIYYSQIVNDFQKGDIAEGYSVSREKKESFPLTVTSAQKNPTAFYLCASSISGQGLNEQLFGPGTRLTVL.

V gene TRBV19 combines with J gene TRBJ1-2; no clear D. V shed 3 bases and J shed 1 base, with 6 bases lying between them. The germline CDR1 and CDR2 sequences are LNHDA and SQIVND (reference sequence). The CDR3 is made up of 13 amino acids. The CDR3 spells CASSIKLNYGYTF. Written as DNA, the CDR3 is TGTGCCAGTAGTATCAAGCTTAACTATGGCTACACCTTC.

V and J are TRBV5-1 and TRBJ2-3; D is perhaps TRBD1 (5 bases). V was shortened by 0 bases and J by 1 base, with 12 bases between the two germline ends. CDR1 SGHRS and CDR2 YFSETQ come from the germline V gene. The CDR3 spans 16 residues. The CDR3 reads CASSLAAGQGTDTQYF. In DNA form, the CDR3 reads TGCGCCAGCAGCTTGGCCGCAGGGCAAGGCACAGATACGCAGTATTTT.

The J gene is TRBJ2-4, the V gene TRBV19; D might be TRBD2 (6 bases). CDR1 is LNHDA, CDR2 SQIVND, per germline (reference sequence). With 1 base removed from V and 9 bases from J, the gap between germline ends came to 10 bases. The CDR3 is made up of 13 amino acids. CDR3 in amino acids: CASSIGRRGIQYF. The CDR3 DNA reads TGTGCCAGTAGTATAGGCCGGCGGGGCATTCAGTACTTC.

V gene TRBV5-1 combines with J gene TRBJ2-7; 13 bases align to TRBD2. Trimming at V came to 5 bases and at J to 9 bases, leaving 14 bases not matched to a gene. Germline-derived CDR1 and CDR2 are SGHRS and YFSETQ. This CDR3 region has 16 residues. The CDR3 loop reads CASSPRGLAGTQGQYF. The CDR3 DNA reads TGCGCCAGCAGTCCCAGGGGACTAGCGGGAACCCAGGGGCAGTACTTC.

V usage is TRBV5-6 and J usage is TRBJ1-6; the match to TRBD1 covers 8 bases. The germline V gene encodes CDR1 SGHDT and CDR2 YYEEEE. The CDR3 totals 14 residues. Trimming at V came to 4 bases and at J to 9 bases, leaving 6 bases not matched to a gene. In DNA, the CDR3 is TGTGCCAGCAGCCGGGACAGGCGACTTTCACCCCTCCACTTT. Amino acid sequence: CASSRDRRLSPLHF. The full variable domain, rest sourced from reference TRBV5-6 and TRBJ1-6, is DAGVTQSPTHLIKTRGQQVTLRCSPKSGHDTVSWYQQALGQGPQFIFQYYEEEERQRGNFPDRFSGHQFPNYSSELNVNALLLGDSALYLCASSRDRRLSPLHFGNGTRLTVT.